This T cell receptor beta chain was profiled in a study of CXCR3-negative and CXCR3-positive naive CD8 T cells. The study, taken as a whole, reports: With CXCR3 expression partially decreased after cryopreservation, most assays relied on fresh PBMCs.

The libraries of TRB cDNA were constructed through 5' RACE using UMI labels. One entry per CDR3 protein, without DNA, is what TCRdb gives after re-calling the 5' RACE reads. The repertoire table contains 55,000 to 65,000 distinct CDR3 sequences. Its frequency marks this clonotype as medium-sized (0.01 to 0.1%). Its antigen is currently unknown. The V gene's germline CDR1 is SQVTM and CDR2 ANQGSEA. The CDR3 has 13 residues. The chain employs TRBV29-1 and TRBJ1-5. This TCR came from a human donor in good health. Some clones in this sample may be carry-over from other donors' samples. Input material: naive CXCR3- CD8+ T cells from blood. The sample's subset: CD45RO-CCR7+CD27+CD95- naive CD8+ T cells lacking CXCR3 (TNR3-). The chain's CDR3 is CSATADMAQPQHF.